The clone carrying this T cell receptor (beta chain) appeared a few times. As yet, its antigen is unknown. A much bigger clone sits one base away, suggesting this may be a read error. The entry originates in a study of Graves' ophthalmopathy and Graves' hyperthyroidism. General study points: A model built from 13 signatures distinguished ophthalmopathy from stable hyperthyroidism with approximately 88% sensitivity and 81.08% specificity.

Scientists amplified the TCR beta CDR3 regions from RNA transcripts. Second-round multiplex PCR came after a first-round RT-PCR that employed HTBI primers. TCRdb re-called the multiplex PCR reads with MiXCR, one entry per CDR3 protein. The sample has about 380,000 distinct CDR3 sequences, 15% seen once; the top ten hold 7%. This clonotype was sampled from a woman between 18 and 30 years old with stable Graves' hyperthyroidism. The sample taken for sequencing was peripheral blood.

This CDR3 is CASSYWGDTEACF. CDR3 coding DNA: TGTGCCAGCAGTTACTGGGGGGACACTGAAGCTTGCTTT. The gene calls are TRBV6-2 or TRBV6-3 and TRBJ1-1; weak D call: TRBD1 (6 bases). The CDR3 is made up of 13 amino acids. Germline loops: CDR1 MNHEY, CDR2 SVGEGT.